Following are 11 T cell receptor beta chains from one sample sequenced in a study of blood T cell repertoires in COVID-19. Assay used: immunoSEQ multiplex PCR; TCRdb lists only in-frame clones, some missing. The sample has around 170,000 clones; 74% are singletons. The sequenced sample consisted of peripheral blood. These receptor sequences come from a woman of 80 years or more with acute or convalescent COVID-19.

CDR3 DNA sequence: TGCGCCAGCAGCCAAGTCCAGAATTCACCCCTCCACTTT. Encoded protein: CASSQVQNSPLHF. The chain joins TRBV4-1 to TRBJ1-6; D is uncertain. The CDR3 has 13 amino acids. The germline gives CDR1 MGHRA, CDR2 YSYEKL. Trimming pared 1 base from V and 7 bases from J, leaving 5 bases between.

The rearrangement uses TRBV28 and TRBJ2-1; TRBD1 is a possible D gene (6 bases). The V end was cut by 8 bases, the J end by 4 bases, with 15 bases between. CDR3 size: 14 residues. From germline, CDR1 is MDHEN and CDR2 SYDVKM. The CDR3 loop reads CASVGGIAYNEQFF. CDR3 nucleotides: TGTGCCAGCGTTGGGGGCATTGCATACAATGAGCAGTTCTTC.

The rearrangement joins TRBV5-1 to TRBJ1-4; 7 bases map to TRBD1. From germline, CDR1 is SGHRS and CDR2 YFSETQ. The CDR3 spans 14 residues. The trim removed 3 bases at V and 5 bases at J, leaving 4 bases unmatched. Here the CDR3 DNA reads TGCGCCAGCAGCTCTGGCAGGGGGAATGAAAAACTGTTTTTT. Amino acid sequence: CASSSGRGNEKLFF.

The CDR3 loop is CASSQQAPYEQYF. The CDR3 region has the DNA TGTGCCAGCAGCCAACAGGCCCCCTACGAGCAGTACTTC. The chain couples TRBV5-6 to TRBJ2-7, with D perhaps TRBD1 (5 bases). Germline V gene data show CDR1 as SGHDT and CDR2 as YYEEEE. V lost 4 bases and J lost 2, with 10 bases in between. The CDR3 is 13 amino acids. Looking up the rest from reference TRBV5-6 and TRBJ2-7 gives the full variable domain: DAGVTQSPTHLIKTRGQQVTLRCSPKSGHDTVSWYQQALGQGPQFIFQYYEEEERQRGNFPDRFSGHQFPNYSSELNVNALLLGDSALYLCASSQQAPYEQYFGPGTRLTVT.

This chain uses TRBV5-4 with TRBJ2-3, with 8 bases aligning to TRBD1. The V and J ends lost 1 base and 6 bases, in that order; junction bases with no gene match: 7. CDR1 is SGHNT, CDR2 YYREEE, per germline (reference sequence). The CDR3 has 15 residues. In nucleotides, the CDR3 is TGTGCCAGCAGCTTGAGCAGGGGGCGTTCGGATACGCAGTATTTT. Translating it yields CASSLSRGRSDTQYF.

The V and J genes are TRBV7-9 and TRBJ2-5, with 12 bases identical to TRBD2. Trimming cost V 3 bases and J 4 bases; bases outside gene matches: 9. CDR3 length equals 17 residues. CDR1 SEHNR and CDR2 FQNEAQ come from the germline V gene (reference sequence). The CDR3 sequence is CASSFRGETSGRETQYF. The CDR3 region has the DNA TGTGCCAGCAGCTTCCGAGGGGAGACTAGCGGGAGAGAGACCCAGTACTTC.

V is TRBV28 and J is TRBJ2-6; 7 bases map to TRBD1. V shed 2 bases, J shed 0 bases, and the junction held 10 bases outside the gene matches. The CDR3 is made up of 19 amino acids. Germline loops: CDR1 MDHEN, CDR2 SYDVKM. CDR3 sequence (DNA): TGTGCCAGCAGTTTAAGACTTGGACAGGCTGACTCTGGGGCCAACGTCCTGACTTTC. Its translation: CASSLRLGQADSGANVLTF.

This clone was seen a single time. Other nucleotide sequences from this sample produce the same CDR3. This sequence joins TRBV5-1 and TRBJ1-1; unclear D gene. Trimming took off 6 bases at V and 1 base at J, with 10 bases between the two ends. Germline V CDR1 and CDR2: SGHRS, YFSETQ. The CDR3 is 13 amino acids. CDR3 amino acids: CASTVTGNTEAFF. CDR3 coding DNA: TGCGCCAGCACAGTAACGGGGAACACTGAAGCTTTCTTT.

The chain carries TRBV19 and TRBJ2-1, with 12 bases identical to TRBD2. The V and J ends lost 5 bases and 4 bases, in that order; junction bases with no gene match: 6. CDR1 is LNHDA and CDR2 is SQIVND in the germline V gene (reference sequence). The CDR3 is 16 residues long. The CDR3 nucleotides are TGTGCCAGTAGTGCCCGGACTAGCGGGATATACAATGAGCAGTTCTTC. It encodes CASSARTSGIYNEQFF.

This chain joins TRBV27 and TRBJ2-7; 7 bases map to TRBD1. Germline values: CDR1 MNHEY, CDR2 SMNVEV (reference sequence). The J segment lost 2 bases and the V segment lost 5 bases, leaving 3 bases of the junction unmatched. The CDR3 totals 13 residues. CDR3 DNA sequence: TGTGCCAGCAGTCCAGGGACAGCCTACGAGCAGTACTTC. It yields the protein CASSPGTAYEQYF.

This chain connects TRBV28 to TRBJ2-7; 9 positions agree with TRBD1. CDR1 is MDHEN and CDR2 is SYDVKM in the germline V gene. With V trimmed by 8 bases and J by 9 bases, 5 bases remained unmatched. This CDR3 has 11 amino acids. In nucleotides, the CDR3 is TGTGCCAGCCGACAGGGGGAAGGGCAGTACTTC. Translation: CASRQGEGQYF.